The 14 T cell receptor beta chains in this list originate from one sample, sequenced in a study of tumor and adjacent non-tumor tissue in lung cancer (dated by TCRdb to between 2017 and 2018). Libraries were prepared through multiplex PCR. The instrument given in TCRdb is Illumina HiSeq 2500. TCRbeta libraries were built by three rounds of nested PCR using primers (Table S4), following protocols modified from ARM-PCR. Clones were called with MiXCR by TCRdb after fastp trimmed the public reads at Q25, and only in-frame beta chains were retained. Every entry covers one CDR3 protein and lists the most common genes and DNA from its rows. This sample holds about 93,000 distinct CDR3 sequences; less than 80% were observed only once. Clones ranked in the top ten supply 15% to 20% of the sample. Bulk unsorted tissue served as the source for RNA extraction, and RNA quality was assessed using a NanoDrop ND-1000 and an Agilent 2100.

Sequenced material: lung tumor tissue. The receptors stem from a man in his sixties with non-small cell lung cancer.

This clonotype was seen only once. At one boundary the junction diverges from the germline segment, which might be a read error. This chain links TRBV12-3 or TRBV12-4 with TRBJ2-7; no clear D gene. This CDR3 has 16 residues. CDR3 residues: CVSSFLRTGSTYEQYF. As DNA, the CDR3 is TGTGTCAGCAGTTTCCTTAGGACGGGTTCGACCTACGAGCAGTACTTC.

This clonotype has just a few counts. A clone one base away is much larger, so this may be a read error. The CDR3 loop reads CAGSLGALQETQYF. The CDR3, as DNA: TGTGCCGGCAGCTTAGGAGCCCTTCAAGAGACCCAGTACTTC. V and J are TRBV7-9 and TRBJ2-5, with no clear D. Germline assignment: CDR1 SEHNR and CDR2 FQNEAQ (reference sequence). The CDR3 is made up of 14 amino acids.

There are many counts of this clonotype. V usage is TRBV4-1 and J usage is TRBJ2-4, with TRBD1 matching 10 bases. V lost 2 bases and J lost 15; bases outside the gene matches: 16. CDR1 is MGHRA and CDR2 is YSYEKL in the germline V gene. The CDR3 totals 16 residues. The CDR3 DNA follows: TGCGCCAGCAGCCAATCGACTTCCTCCGGGACAGGGGACCGGTACTTC. Translating it yields CASSQSTSSGTGDRYF.

In nucleotides, the CDR3 is TGTGCCAGCAGCTTAGGGTTACTAGCGGGAGTAGGAAATATGCAATATTTT. Its translation: CASSLGLLAGVGNMQYF. V and J are TRBV7-8 and TRBJ2-3; 11 bases are shared with TRBD2. The CDR3 totals 17 residues. With V trimmed by 1 base and J by 15 bases, 18 bases remained unmatched. Germline CDR1 SGHVS, CDR2 FQNEAQ.

Details on this clonotype: The junction departs from the called germline gene at one end, perhaps through a read error. This chain joins TRBV6-6 and TRBJ2-7; D may be TRBD1 (6 bases). The CDR3 runs to 14 residues. Germline CDR1 is MNHNY and CDR2 is SVGAGI (reference sequence). CDR3 sequence (DNA): TGTGTCAGCAGGACTCCACAGGGAGTCCACGAGCAGTACTTT. It yields the protein CVSRTPQGVHEQYF.

As for this clonotype: A junction boundary mismatches the germline segment, possibly from a read error. The chain combines TRBV12-3 or TRBV12-4 with TRBJ2-7; no definite D call. The CDR3 covers 12 residues. CDR3 loop: CASKRVGYERYF. Written as DNA, the CDR3 is TGTGCCAGCAAACGTGTGGGCTACGAGCGGTACTTC.

This clonotype was seen ten or more times. The CDR3 reads CSVTSGRPQETQYF. For the CDR3, the DNA is TGCAGTGTTACTAGCGGGAGGCCACAAGAGACCCAGTACTTC. The rearrangement joins TRBV20-1 to TRBJ2-5; TRBD2 matches 12 bases. V shed 7 bases and J 2 bases; nucleotides not matched to a gene: 5. The germline CDR1 and CDR2 sequences are DFQATT and SNEGSKA (reference sequence). CDR3 length equals 14 residues.

This chain links TRBV5-1 with TRBJ2-1, with D maybe TRBD2 (7 bases). Trimming pared 4 bases from V and 9 bases from J, leaving 17 bases between. Germline V lookup: CDR1 SGHRS, CDR2 YFSETQ. The CDR3 spans 14 residues. In DNA, the CDR3 is TGCGCCAGCAGCATGGCTGGGGGGGCAAGTGAGCAGTTCTTC. Translation: CASSMAGGASEQFF.

In regard to this clonotype: An end of the junction differs from the germline gene, which may be a read error. The chain uses TRBV29-1 and TRBJ2-5, with 7 positions matching TRBD2. The CDR3 is 13 residues long. Germline CDR1 is SQVTM and CDR2 is ANQGSEA. The CDR3 bases are TGCAGCGTTACTTGGGGATTGCGGGAGATCCAGTACTTC. This sequence encodes CSVTWGLREIQYF.

Regarding this clonotype: Just one base apart from a much larger clone, this may be a read error. The CDR3: CANSGTSGHTSTDTQYF. CDR3 sequence (DNA): TGTGCCAACAGTGGGACTAGCGGACACACTAGCACAGATACGCAGTATTTT. The chain links TRBV12-3 or TRBV12-4 to TRBJ2-3, with 11 bases that match TRBD2. The CDR3 loop spans 17 amino acids.

This clonotype was seen many times. The CDR3 DNA follows: TGTGCCAGCAGGGATCTGGGCGGGACTAGCGGGAAGAGGACAGATACGCAGTATTTT. This sequence encodes CASRDLGGTSGKRTDTQYF. The chain combines TRBV6-5 with TRBJ2-3; 13 nucleotides match TRBD2. J gave up 3 bases and V 6 bases, and 15 bases lay outside the gene matches. Germline loops: CDR1 MNHEY, CDR2 SVGAGI. The CDR3 is 19 amino acids.

Regarding this clonotype: Since the CDR3 does not end with the conserved phenylalanine or tryptophan, this likely comes from a read error. This chain connects TRBV11-2 to TRBJ2-2; no reliable D call. The CDR3 covers 14 residues. In germline, CDR1 is SGHAT, CDR2 FQNNGV. This CDR3 is CVSSSDIVAGELFC. CDR3 sequence (DNA): TGTGTCAGCAGCTCAGATATCGTGGCCGGGGAGCTGTTTTGT.

Comment on this clonotype: An end of the junction does not agree with germline; a read error may underlie this. The CDR3 DNA reads TGCGCCAGCAGTTTGGAGGGACTAGCGGGGATAGATACGCAGTATTTT. Translated, it gives CASSLEGLAGIDTQYF. J is TRBJ2-3 and V is TRBV5-1, with 13 bases that match TRBD2. In germline, CDR1 is SGHRS, CDR2 YFSETQ. The CDR3 is 16 amino acids.

This clonotype was picked up a small number of times. The gene calls are TRBV11-2 and TRBJ2-5, with 8 positions matching TRBD2. The germline V gene has CDR1 SGHAT and CDR2 FQNNGV. V lost 1 base, J lost 4 bases, and 8 bases stayed unmatched. This CDR3 has 16 amino acids. The CDR3 loop reads CASSLASGSQGETQYF. CDR3 DNA sequence: TGTGCCAGCAGCTTAGCGAGCGGGAGTCAGGGAGAGACCCAGTACTTC.